The subject of this entry is one T cell receptor beta chain. Taking about 17-31 mg of unsorted bulk tissue, the authors co-extracted RNA and DNA. This sample is drawn from a study of tumor-infiltrating lymphocytes in primary liver carcinoma. Total RNA amounting to 500 ng was the source from which TCR beta cDNA was made with a constant-region primer. ARM-PCR, slightly modified, supplied the TCR beta libraries through three nested multiplex PCR rounds. The study ran its first two PCR rounds for around 10 cycles each, using TRBV1-TRBV30 forward primers and a C-beta reverse primer. One entry per CDR3 protein, called by TCRdb with MiXCR from the multiplex PCR reads. The table lists 65,000 to 90,000 distinct CDR3 sequences, 72% of them singletons, with 19% in the top ten. This CDR3 contains 18 residues. The germline gives CDR1 MGHRA, CDR2 YSYEKL. The V gene lost 4 bases and the J gene lost 6 bases, with 28 bases spanning the gap.

The clonotype comes from a man aged 40-49 years with primary liver carcinoma and hepatitis B virus infection. The sequencing input was liver tumor tissue from sampling region 1. Described subset: tumor region T1, superior pole. The J gene is TRBJ2-7, the V gene TRBV4-1; tentatively, D is TRBD2 (5 bases). CDR3 protein: CASSLGEGAPEIPCEQYF. CDR3 in DNA: TGCGCCAGCAGCCTTGGAGAGGGTGCCCCGGAAATTCCCTGCGAGCAGTACTTC.